At least ten counts were recorded for the clone carrying this T cell receptor (beta chain). Its antigen remains unidentified. TCRdb independently ran MiXCR on the reads; one entry per CDR3 protein. The data show approximately 490,000 distinct CDR3 sequences, about 11% seen once. The junction had 9 bases not matched to a gene; V was cut back by 7 bases and J by 4 bases. The CDR3 is made up of 15 amino acids. Germline values: CDR1 SEHNR, CDR2 FQNEAQ (reference sequence). These data originate in a study of T cell repertoires in cytomegalovirus infection. Study conclusions and caveats: Cumulative frequency of public TCR beta families picked out carriers of CMV plus the relevant HLA.

The chain employs TRBV7-9 and TRBJ1-5; 8 bases agree with TRBD1. What was sequenced was PBMCs. The sequence was collected from a human donor in good health (CMV status not recorded). Some clones in this sample may be carry-over from other donors' samples. This chain's CDR3 is CASTSTGDSNQPQHF. The CDR3 nucleotides are TGTGCCAGCACCTCGACAGGGGATAGTAATCAGCCCCAGCATTTT. Combining the CDR3 with reference TRBV7-9 and TRBJ1-5 gives the whole variable domain DTGVSQNPRHKITKRGQNVTFRCDPISEHNRLYWYRQTLGQGPEFLTYFQNEAQLEKSRLLSDRFSAERPKGSFSTLEIQRTEQGDSAMYLCASTSTGDSNQPQHFGDGTRLSIL.